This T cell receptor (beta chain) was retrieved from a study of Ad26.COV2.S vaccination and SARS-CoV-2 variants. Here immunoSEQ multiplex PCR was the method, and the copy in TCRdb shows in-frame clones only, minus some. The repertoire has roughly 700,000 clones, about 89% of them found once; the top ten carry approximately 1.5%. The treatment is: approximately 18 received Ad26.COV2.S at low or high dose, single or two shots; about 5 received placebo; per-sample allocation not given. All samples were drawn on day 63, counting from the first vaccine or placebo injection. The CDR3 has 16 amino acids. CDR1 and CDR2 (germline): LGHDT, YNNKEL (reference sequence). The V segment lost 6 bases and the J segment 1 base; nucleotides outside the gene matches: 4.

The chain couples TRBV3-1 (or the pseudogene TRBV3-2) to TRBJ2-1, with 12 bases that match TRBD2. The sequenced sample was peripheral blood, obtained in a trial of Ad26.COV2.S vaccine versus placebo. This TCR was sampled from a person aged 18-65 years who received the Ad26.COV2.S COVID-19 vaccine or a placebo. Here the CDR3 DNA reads TGTGCCAGCAGTATACTAGCGGGAGGATCCTACAATGAGCAGTTCTTC. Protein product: CASSILAGGSYNEQFF.